This entry features one T cell receptor beta chain sequence. Its antigen is undetermined. The PCR contained 60 Vbeta and 13 Jbeta primers. Data came from immunoSEQ multiplex PCR; TCRdb stores just in-frame clones and leaves some out. The table lists 150,000 to 200,000 clones, 80% to 85% of them singletons, with approximately 0.99% in the top ten. The sample belongs to a study of cytomegalovirus exposure and HLA in healthy donors. Whole-study context: There were around 100 million unique TCR beta sequences, drawn from around 180 million T cells, in an earlier analysis.

Germline V gene data show CDR1 as SEHNR and CDR2 as FQNEAQ (reference sequence). V was shortened by 5 bases and J by 7 bases, with 17 bases between the two germline ends. The CDR3 length is 14 residues. Study observations and caveats: Versus the approximately 670-donor mean, an Asian-associated ancestry cluster reportedly showed fewer N-insertions in a later analysis. In vitro experiments confirmed that three CMV-associated chains were specific for CMV antigens.

This chain joins TRBV7-9 and TRBJ2-5; weak D call: TRBD2 (6 bases). Material: PBMCs. This TCR was sampled from a woman in her 40s in good health and CMV-seronegative. The CDR3 spells CASSSTQGLGTQYF. CDR3 nucleotide sequence: TGTGCCAGCAGCAGTACCCAGGGACTCGGGACCCAGTACTTC.